One and the same sample provided the 28 T cell receptor beta chains below, sequenced in a study of blood T cell repertoires in COVID-19. Some clones are missing from TCRdb's copy, which holds only in-frame ones; the method was immunoSEQ multiplex PCR. The sample records fewer than 30,000 clones, around 96% being singletons. The sequencing input was peripheral blood. These receptors all stem from a human donor with active COVID-19. The donor label of this sample is uncertain.

The gene calls are TRBV7-9 and TRBJ2-7; possibly TRBD1 for D (5 bases). Germline V gene sequence: CDR1 SEHNR, CDR2 FQNEAQ (reference sequence). V shed 3 bases and J shed 1 base, with 13 bases lying between them. The CDR3 extends over 15 amino acids. The CDR3 bases are TGTGCCAGCAGCTTCGTGGGGCTTATGTCCTACGAGCAGTACTTC. Residues: CASSFVGLMSYEQYF.

V and J are TRBV6-6 and TRBJ1-2; 9 bases match TRBD1. Germline V gene data show CDR1 as MNHNY and CDR2 as SVGAGI (reference sequence). The CDR3 extends over 14 amino acids. Germline trimming cut 10 bases from V and 2 bases from J; bases unmatched to any gene: 8. CDR3 nucleotide sequence: TGTGCCACCGTCAGGACAGGGGAAAACTATGGCTACACCTTC. Residues: CATVRTGENYGYTF.

A few counts support this clone. The rearrangement links TRBV29-1 to TRBJ2-5; TRBD2 matches at 7 bases. This CDR3 comprises 13 residues. J gave up 2 bases and V 7 bases, and 7 bases lay outside the gene matches. In germline, CDR1 is SQVTM, CDR2 ANQGSEA. CDR3 DNA: TGCAGCGGCGACTCCGGGGGGCAAGAGACCCAGTACTTC. Amino acid sequence: CSGDSGGQETQYF. The entire variable domain, with the rest obtained from reference TRBV29-1 and TRBJ2-5, is as follows: SAVISQKPSRDICQRGTSLTIQCQVDSQVTMMFWYRQQPGQSLTLIATANQGSEATYESGFVIDKFPISRPNLTFSTLTVSNMSPEDSSIYLCSGDSGGQETQYFGPGTRLLVL.

This chain connects TRBV28 to TRBJ2-7; 8 nucleotides agree with TRBD2. This CDR3 has 13 amino acids. Germline CDR1 reads MDHEN; CDR2 reads SYDVKM. Losses at the gene ends were 8 bases for V and 7 bases for J; bases not matched to a gene: 10. The CDR3 spells CASYSLAGGEQYF. The CDR3 nucleotides read TGTGCCAGCTATAGTCTAGCGGGTGGGGAGCAGTACTTC.

The chain employs TRBV24-1 and TRBJ2-2, with 7 bases fitting TRBD2. Germline V gene data show CDR1 as KGHDR and CDR2 as SFDVKD. V was clipped by 5 bases and J by 6 bases; unmatched bases: 8. The CDR3 runs to 15 residues. The CDR3 sequence is CATSVAGSGAGELFF. The CDR3 region has the DNA TGTGCCACCAGTGTTGCCGGGAGCGGGGCCGGGGAGCTGTTTTTT.

V usage is TRBV19 and J usage is TRBJ1-5, with D maybe TRBD1 (5 bases). CDR3 length: 14 amino acids. V lost 11 bases and J lost 4, with 18 bases in between. Per the germline V gene, CDR1 is LNHDA and CDR2 is SQIVND (reference sequence). Here the CDR3 reads CARGWGRRNQPQHF. The CDR3 DNA follows: TGTGCCCGGGGGTGGGGCCGCCGGAATCAGCCCCAGCATTTT.

This clone has just a few counts. This chain uses TRBV7-9 with TRBJ1-2; possibly TRBD1 for D (5 bases). Germline V gives CDR1 SEHNR, CDR2 FQNEAQ (reference sequence). The length of the CDR3 is 13 residues. V lost 6 bases and J 4 bases, leaving 12 bases between the germline ends. DNA of the CDR3: TGTGCCAGCAGGGAGGGGCAGGGCTATGGCTACACCTTC. Amino acid sequence: CASREGQGYGYTF.

The chain uses TRBV5-6 and TRBJ2-1; TRBD2 matches at 11 bases. V gave up 0 bases and J gave up 7 bases; unmatched junction bases: 3. The CDR3 runs to 15 residues. Per germline, CDR1 SGHDT and CDR2 YYEEEE. The CDR3 reads CASSLATSGVNEQFF. As DNA, the CDR3 is TGTGCCAGCAGCTTGGCGACTAGCGGGGTTAATGAGCAGTTCTTC.

The chain couples TRBV10-1 to TRBJ2-5; perhaps TRBD1 as D (6 bases). The CDR3 runs to 13 residues. Per the germline V gene, CDR1 is WNHNN and CDR2 is SYGVQD (reference sequence). V was shortened by 8 bases and J by 3 bases, with 13 bases between the two germline ends. CDR3 coding DNA: TGCGCCAGCCGGAAGGCAGGGGAAGAGACCCAGTACTTC. This encodes CASRKAGEETQYF.

V gene TRBV5-6 combines with J gene TRBJ1-2; 7 nucleotides line up with TRBD1. Germline lookup yields CDR1 SGHDT and CDR2 YYEEEE. The CDR3 loop spans 14 amino acids. Trimming cost V 0 bases and J 7 bases; bases outside gene matches: 6. CDR3 protein: CASSLAGTDPGYTF. In nucleotides, the CDR3 is TGTGCCAGCAGCTTGGCGGGGACAGACCCTGGCTACACCTTC.

This rearrangement joins TRBV5-4 to TRBJ1-1; tentative D call: TRBD1 (5 bases). The CDR3 consists of 16 residues. Germline CDR1 is SGHNT and CDR2 is YYREEE (reference sequence). Trimming stripped 4 bases from V and 0 bases from J, with 16 bases between. CDR3 coding DNA: TGTGCCAGCAGCCGGGGGGTGGTGGGGGTGAACACTGAAGCTTTCTTT. This sequence encodes CASSRGVVGVNTEAFF.

The rearrangement joins TRBV5-4 to TRBJ2-3; 8 nucleotides line up with TRBD2. The CDR3 consists of 16 residues. Germline lookup yields CDR1 SGHNT and CDR2 YYREEE (reference sequence). Trimming at V came to 3 bases and at J to 4 bases, leaving 10 bases not matched to a gene. In DNA form, the CDR3 reads TGTGCCAGCAGCTGGGGGGGGACTAGGTCCGCAGATACGCAGTATTTT. Translating gives CASSWGGTRSADTQYF. Looking up the rest from reference TRBV5-4 and TRBJ2-3 gives the full variable domain: ETGVTQSPTHLIKTRGQQVTLRCSSQSGHNTVSWYQQALGQGPQFIFQYYREEENGRGNFPPRFSGLQFPNYSSELNVNALELDDSALYLCASSWGGTRSADTQYFGPGTRLTVL.

This chain uses TRBV5-6 with TRBJ1-4, with 10 bases that match TRBD1. Germline V gives CDR1 SGHDT, CDR2 YYEEEE. Trimming removed 4 bases from V and 5 bases from J; junction bases left unmatched: 8. The length of the CDR3 is 16 residues. Here the CDR3 reads CASSPRDRGPNEKLFF. In DNA form, the CDR3 reads TGTGCCAGCAGCCCACGGGACAGGGGCCCAAATGAAAAACTGTTTTTT.

The chain recombines TRBV5-1 with TRBJ1-1; possible D gene TRBD1, 5 bases. With 4 bases removed from V and 2 bases from J, the gap between germline ends came to 9 bases. The CDR3 is 13 residues long. Germline loops: CDR1 SGHRS, CDR2 YFSETQ. The CDR3 DNA sequence: TGCGCCAGCAGCGACAGCCTTAACACTGAAGCTTTCTTT. It specifies CASSDSLNTEAFF.

This clone showed up just once. The gene calls are TRBV5-1 and TRBJ2-3; possibly TRBD1 for D (5 bases). V shed 0 bases and J shed 2 bases, with 13 bases lying between them. This CDR3 is 16 amino acids long. CDR1 and CDR2 (germline): SGHRS, YFSETQ. The CDR3 DNA follows: TGCGCCAGCAGCTTGGCGGTAGGGGCGCCCACAGATACGCAGTATTTT. Its translation: CASSLAVGAPTDTQYF. The whole variable domain, filled in from reference TRBV5-1 and TRBJ2-3, reads KAGVTQTPRYLIKTRGQQVTLSCSPISGHRSVSWYQQTPGQGLQFLFEYFSETQRNKGNFPGRFSGRQFSNSRSEMNVSTLELGDSALYLCASSLAVGAPTDTQYFGPGTRLTVL.

This rearrangement joins TRBV30 to TRBJ2-2; 9 bases fit TRBD1. Germline assignment: CDR1 GTSNPN and CDR2 SVGIG (reference sequence). V shed 4 bases and J 4 bases; nucleotides not matched to a gene: 7. The CDR3 contains 15 residues. CDR3 DNA: TGTGCCTGGAAGACCGGGACAGGGATCACCGGGGAGCTGTTTTTT. Amino acid sequence: CAWKTGTGITGELFF.

The chain links TRBV7-9 to TRBJ2-5; 9 bases align to TRBD2. V was pared by 5 bases and J by 4 bases, with 8 bases of the junction left unmatched. The CDR3 spans 15 residues. Germline V lookup: CDR1 SEHNR, CDR2 FQNEAQ (reference sequence). The chain's CDR3 is CASSNSGGQGETQYF. The CDR3, as DNA: TGTGCCAGCAGCAATAGCGGGGGACAAGGAGAGACCCAGTACTTC.

The V and J genes are TRBV7-6 and TRBJ1-1; the D is unclear. The CDR3 loop spans 16 amino acids. CDR1 is SGHVS, CDR2 FNYEAQ, per germline. Trimming stripped 1 base from V and 1 base from J, with 13 bases between. Written as DNA, the CDR3 is TGTGCCAGCAGCTTAGAAGCTGGCGGCCAGAACACTGAAGCTTTCTTT. It yields the protein CASSLEAGGQNTEAFF.

The V gene is TRBV5-8, the J gene TRBJ1-5, with D unresolved. With 0 bases removed from V and 6 bases from J, the gap between germline ends came to 13 bases. Per germline, CDR1 SGHTS and CDR2 YDEGEE. The CDR3 runs to 15 residues. CDR3 amino acids: CASSLEGNSGQPQHF. In DNA, the CDR3 is TGTGCCAGCAGCTTGGAAGGGAATAGCGGTCAGCCCCAGCATTTT.

The CDR3 DNA reads as TGTGCCAGCAGGGCACAGGGAGGGGACACTGAAGCTTTCTTT. Translated: CASRAQGGDTEAFF. The V gene is TRBV2, the J gene TRBJ1-1; TRBD1 is a possible D gene (6 bases). The CDR3 contains 14 residues. V lost 6 bases, J lost 3 bases, and 14 bases lay in between. Germline CDR1 is SNHLY and CDR2 is FYNNEI.

The V call is TRBV29-1, the J call TRBJ2-1; 8 nucleotides match TRBD2. V lost 6 bases to trimming and J lost 9 bases; unmatched junction nucleotides: 16. CDR1 SQVTM and CDR2 ANQGSEA come from the germline V gene. CDR3 length: 15 amino acids. The CDR3 spells CSVTRAGGTFGEQFF. The CDR3 bases are TGCAGCGTCACTAGGGCGGGGGGTACATTTGGTGAGCAGTTCTTC.

The rearrangement links TRBV10-3 to TRBJ2-5; 9 bases are a match to TRBD1. CDR3 size: 15 residues. Unmatched junction bases numbered 9, after V lost 6 bases and J lost 4 bases. The germline V gene encodes CDR1 ENHRY and CDR2 SYGVKD. CDR3 protein: CAIRARQGGLETQYF. The CDR3 DNA reads TGTGCCATCAGGGCCAGACAGGGGGGATTAGAGACCCAGTACTTC.

The chain combines TRBV20-1 with TRBJ2-1; TRBD2 aligns across 7 bases. This CDR3 contains 16 residues. J gave up 4 bases and V 3 bases, and 12 bases lay outside the gene matches. Germline V lookup: CDR1 DFQATT, CDR2 SNEGSKA (reference sequence). The CDR3 is CSASTRGGSQYNEQFF. The CDR3 coding sequence is TGCAGTGCTAGTACGCGGGGCGGGAGCCAATACAATGAGCAGTTCTTC.

This sequence joins TRBV29-1 and TRBJ2-3; tentative D call: TRBD2 (5 bases). Germline V gene sequence: CDR1 SQVTM, CDR2 ANQGSEA. V was shortened by 4 bases and J by 3 bases, with 11 bases between the two germline ends. There are 13 residues in the CDR3. The CDR3 coding sequence is TGCAGCGTTGCAACCGGAGGAACAGATACGCAGTATTTT. It yields the protein CSVATGGTDTQYF.

This clone turned up a few times. CDR3 loop: CASSPQGISNQPQHF. The CDR3 coding sequence is TGTGCCAGTAGCCCCCAGGGCATAAGCAATCAGCCCCAGCATTTT. The rearrangement joins TRBV19 to TRBJ1-5; perhaps TRBD1 as D (5 bases). The V and J ends lost 6 bases and 1 base respectively, with 13 bases between them. The CDR3 is made up of 15 amino acids. Per germline, CDR1 LNHDA and CDR2 SQIVND (reference sequence).

J is TRBJ2-2 and V is TRBV24-1; 10 bases are shared with TRBD1. Trimming removed 4 bases from V and 5 bases from J; junction bases left unmatched: 9. Germline loops: CDR1 KGHDR, CDR2 SFDVKD. This CDR3 region has 17 residues. The CDR3 DNA reads TGTGCCACCAGTGAGCCACGGGACAGGGGCGTTACCGGGGAGCTGTTTTTT. Its translation is CATSEPRDRGVTGELFF.

The CDR3 DNA sequence: TGCAGCTACGGGACAGGGCCCTACAATGAGCAGTTCTTC. Translated, it gives CSYGTGPYNEQFF. The chain carries TRBV29-1 and TRBJ2-1, with TRBD1 matching 9 bases. CDR3 length: 13 amino acids. The V and J ends lost 8 bases and 2 bases, in that order; junction bases with no gene match: 4. The germline V gene has CDR1 SQVTM and CDR2 ANQGSEA.

The gene calls are TRBV6-5 and TRBJ1-4, with D perhaps matching TRBD1 (6 bases). V was cut by 6 bases and J by 7 bases, with 15 bases left in between. The CDR3 has 14 residues. CDR1 and CDR2 (germline): MNHEY, SVGAGI. Here the CDR3 DNA reads TGTGCCAGCAGGCACAGGGCGGGGGCTGAAAAACTGTTTTTT. Translated, it gives CASRHRAGAEKLFF.